These 19 T cell receptor beta chains were all obtained from the same sample, sequenced in a study of T cells after yellow fever vaccination. In TCRdb, the 5' RACE reads were re-called with MiXCR into one record per CDR3 protein. Of 510,000 or so distinct CDR3 sequences in the sample, roughly a fifth are singletons; the top ten hold roughly an eighth. The starting material was PBMCs, obtained 15 days after the yellow fever booster vaccination. These receptors were obtained from a man aged 25-40 years who received the YFV17D yellow fever vaccine.

CDR3 DNA: TGTGCCAGCAGTTTACGAGAGGCGAACACCGGGGAGCTGTTTTTT. Encoded protein: CASSLREANTGELFF. V usage is TRBV12-3 or TRBV12-4 and J usage is TRBJ2-2; D uncertain. Trimming took 2 bases from V and 0 from J, leaving 7 bases between them. The CDR3 contains 15 residues.

The gene calls are TRBV14 and TRBJ2-7; TRBD2 is a possible D gene (7 bases). CDR1 and CDR2 from the germline V gene are SGHDN and FVKESK. Trimming removed 0 bases from V and 6 bases from J, with 18 bases in between. The CDR3 sequence is 16 residues long. As DNA, the CDR3 is TGTGCCAGCAGCCAAGACGGGACCCCGGGGGGCTCCGAGCAGTACTTC. Encoded protein: CASSQDGTPGGSEQYF.

CDR3 in amino acids: CASSPSVGGTRYEQYF. CDR3 nucleotides: TGTGCCAGCAGCCCGTCGGTTGGGGGGACCCGCTACGAGCAGTACTTC. This chain connects TRBV7-2 to TRBJ2-7, with D possibly being TRBD2 (6 bases). This CDR3 region has 16 residues. CDR1 and CDR2 from the germline V gene are SGHTA and FQGNSA. V dropped 5 bases and J dropped 3 bases, with 20 bases sitting between them.

The chain uses TRBV7-9 and TRBJ2-1, with 9 nucleotides matching TRBD2. This CDR3 spans 16 amino acids. The J segment lost 4 bases and the V segment lost 3 bases, leaving 7 bases of the junction unmatched. CDR1 and CDR2 (germline): SEHNR, FQNEAQ (reference sequence). The CDR3 DNA reads TGTGCCAGCAGCTTTCCGGGACTAGCAGCTTACAATGAGCAGTTCTTC. Translating it yields CASSFPGLAAYNEQFF.

This clonotype was detected a few times. The chain has TRBV10-3 and TRBJ2-2; 7 bases align to TRBD2. Germline V gene lookup returns CDR1 ENHRY and CDR2 SYGVKD. The CDR3 extends over 15 amino acids. V lost 7 bases, J lost 0 bases, and 5 bases stayed unmatched. CDR3 nucleotide sequence: TGTGCCATCACCCAGAGCGGGACGAACACCGGGGAGCTGTTTTTT. It specifies CAITQSGTNTGELFF.

The chain links TRBV9 to TRBJ2-6; the D is unclear. CDR1 and CDR2 (germline): SGDLS, YYNGEE. CDR3 length: 14 residues. The V end was cut by 3 bases, the J end by 3 bases, with 7 bases between. The CDR3 reads CASSDLSGANVLTF. CDR3 DNA: TGTGCCAGCAGCGACCTGAGTGGGGCCAACGTCCTGACTTTC.

This clonotype showed up just a few times. The gene calls are TRBV14 and TRBJ2-7; TRBD1 aligns across 7 bases. This CDR3 is built from 21 residues. The V gene end was trimmed by 0 bases and the J gene end by 0 bases; junction bases not matched to a gene: 20. Germline-derived CDR1 and CDR2 are SGHDN and FVKESK. This chain's CDR3 is CASSQDRRDSKPESVSYEQYF. The CDR3, as DNA: TGTGCCAGCAGCCAAGATCGAAGGGACAGCAAACCCGAGTCCGTCTCCTACGAGCAGTACTTC. The variable domain in full, with the rest retrieved from reference TRBV14 and TRBJ2-7, is EAGVTQFPSHSVIEKGQTVTLRCDPISGHDNLYWYRRVMGKEIKFLLHFVKESKQDESGMPNNRFLAERTGGTYSTLKVQPAELEDSGVYFCASSQDRRDSKPESVSYEQYFGPGTRLTVT.

This clonotype appeared many times. The chain is built from TRBV4-2 and TRBJ2-1; D not resolved. V dropped 1 base and J dropped 12 bases, with 13 bases sitting between them. CDR1 LGHNA and CDR2 YNFKEQ come from the germline V gene. CDR3 length equals 13 residues. The chain's CDR3 is CASSQASKDGQFF. The CDR3 nucleotides read TGTGCCAGCAGCCAAGCCTCAAAAGACGGGCAGTTCTTC.

The chain combines TRBV3-1 with TRBJ2-3; 12 bases match TRBD2. CDR3 length: 18 residues. V lost 4 bases, J lost 8 bases, and 16 bases stayed unmatched. The germline V gene has CDR1 LGHDT and CDR2 YNNKEL (reference sequence). For the CDR3, the DNA is TGTGCCAGCAGCCCCCTGCCTTGGCTAGCGGGAGGGATGGCTACGCAGTATTTT. This gives the protein CASSPLPWLAGGMATQYF.

The chain carries TRBV27 and TRBJ2-3; D is possibly TRBD2 (5 bases). This CDR3 is 16 amino acids long. From germline, CDR1 is MNHEY and CDR2 SMNVEV (reference sequence). CDR3 loop: CVTQRGGSTGTDTQYF. In DNA, the CDR3 is TGTGTTACTCAACGCGGCGGGTCTACGGGCACAGATACGCAGTATTTT.

This clonotype was observed at least ten times. V is TRBV20-1 and J is TRBJ1-4; no firm D call. Trimming left V 5 bases short and J 6 bases short, with 19 bases between. This CDR3 is built from 15 residues. CDR1 DFQATT and CDR2 SNEGSKA come from the germline V gene (reference sequence). CDR3 DNA: TGCAGTGCTCCAGAGGGCGGGTCCTTAGATGAAAAACTGTTTTTT. The encoded protein is CSAPEGGSLDEKLFF.

This clonotype was picked up a small number of times. The V call is TRBV9, the J call TRBJ2-3; D is perhaps TRBD2 (6 bases). Per the germline V gene, CDR1 is SGDLS and CDR2 is YYNGEE. CDR3 length: 16 amino acids. Trimming cost V 2 bases and J 4 bases, with 17 bases left between them. CDR3 sequence (DNA): TGTGCCAGCAGCGTTGGAGACACAGGAGGGGCAGATACGCAGTATTTT. Amino acid sequence: CASSVGDTGGADTQYF.

J is TRBJ2-7 and V is TRBV29-1, with D possibly being TRBD2 (5 bases). V lost 4 bases and J 3 bases, leaving 13 bases between the germline ends. Germline V gives CDR1 SQVTM, CDR2 ANQGSEA. The CDR3 is 13 amino acids. The CDR3 DNA follows: TGCAGCGTTGGGGGTCTAGCAAACTACGAGCAGTACTTC. As protein: CSVGGLANYEQYF.

The V gene is TRBV9, the J gene TRBJ2-3; tentatively, D is TRBD1 or TRBD2 (6 bases each). The germline CDR1 and CDR2 sequences are SGDLS and YYNGEE. The CDR3 extends over 16 amino acids. The V end was cut by 4 bases, the J end by 3 bases, with 18 bases between. The CDR3 nucleotides are TGTGCCAGCAGCCCAAAAACTAGCACAGGGACAGATACGCAGTATTTT. Translating gives CASSPKTSTGTDTQYF.

The chain has TRBV20-1 and TRBJ1-4; D is perhaps TRBD1 (6 bases). CDR3 length: 12 amino acids. Per the germline V gene, CDR1 is DFQATT and CDR2 is SNEGSKA (reference sequence). This CDR3 reads CSFRGPNEKLFF. As DNA, the CDR3 is TGCAGCTTCAGGGGACCGAATGAAAAACTGTTTTTT.

This rearrangement joins TRBV30 to TRBJ2-3, with 9 positions matching TRBD2. V shed 8 bases and J 2 bases; nucleotides not matched to a gene: 5. CDR1 and CDR2 (germline): GTSNPN, SVGIG (reference sequence). The CDR3 has 13 residues. This CDR3 reads CAGLAGYTDTQYF. For the CDR3, the DNA is TGTGCCGGGCTAGCGGGATACACAGATACGCAGTATTTT.

The chain has TRBV20-1 and TRBJ2-5; no firm D call. CDR1 DFQATT and CDR2 SNEGSKA come from the germline V gene (reference sequence). The V end was cut by 3 bases, the J end by 2 bases, with 13 bases between. This CDR3 spans 14 amino acids. CDR3 amino acids: CSASPFVDQETQYF. In nucleotides, the CDR3 is TGCAGTGCTAGCCCCTTTGTGGATCAAGAGACCCAGTACTTC.

This chain joins TRBV7-9 and TRBJ1-6; D call uncertain. This CDR3 contains 14 residues. Deletions cut 1 base from V and 7 bases from J, with 8 bases between. Germline CDR1 reads SEHNR; CDR2 reads FQNEAQ (reference sequence). The CDR3 region has the DNA TGTGCCAGCAGCTTAGTAGATGCAAATTCACCCCTCCACTTT. It translates to CASSLVDANSPLHF.

This clonotype occurred a few times. J is TRBJ2-3 and V is TRBV7-8; 7 bases fit TRBD2. This CDR3 is built from 16 residues. The V gene's germline CDR1 is SGHVS and CDR2 FQNEAQ. The V segment lost 8 bases and the J segment 3 bases; nucleotides outside the gene matches: 14. CDR3 coding DNA: TGTGCCAGCCGAAAGAGACCGACGCGGGAGACAGATACGCAGTATTTT. Translating gives CASRKRPTRETDTQYF.